This passage covers 23 T cell receptor beta chains from one sample sequenced in a study of PD-1 blockade in classical Hodgkin lymphoma (dated by TCRdb to 2019 to 2021). Read against the paper, the sample's time point label means: cycle 1 day 1 (C1D1), immediately before nivolumab initiation. Every trial patient had relapsed after autologous stem cell transplantation, and cohorts A, B and C differed in prior brentuximab vedotin exposure. Receptors were amplified or captured by the immunoSEQ multiplex PCR assay. The clones in this table, taken by TCRdb from immuneACCESS, are in-frame only. Not every clone is retained; where verified, under half of the shortfall comes from an unresolved V gene, and the cause of the rest is unknown. The sample table holds about 98,000 clones, of which around 90% were seen once. 2.5% to 3% of the sample is held by the ten biggest clonotypes. The input for sequencing was peripheral blood mononuclear cells (PBMCs), taken at baseline. All receptors come from a human donor with classical Hodgkin lymphoma.

The J gene is TRBJ2-1, the V gene TRBV7-9; 8 bases are shared with TRBD2. Looked up from germline, CDR1 is SEHNR and CDR2 is FQNEAQ (reference sequence). The CDR3 has 14 amino acids. J lost 6 bases, V lost 5 bases, and 6 bases had no gene match. The CDR3 here is CASSHTSGINEQFF. The DNA for the CDR3 is TGTGCCAGCAGCCACACTAGCGGTATCAATGAGCAGTTCTTC.

The rearrangement uses TRBV7-9 and TRBJ1-5; 12 bases are a match to TRBD1. CDR3 length equals 17 residues. Trimming at V came to 1 base and at J to 6 bases, leaving 7 bases not matched to a gene. Germline assignment: CDR1 SEHNR and CDR2 FQNEAQ (reference sequence). The CDR3 coding sequence is TGTGCCAGCAGCTTAGGGGCCGGGACAGGGGGCTTTCAGCCCCAGCATTTT. This sequence encodes CASSLGAGTGGFQPQHF.

This clone was seen once. The chain carries TRBV27 and TRBJ1-2; D is unresolved. The V end lost 4 bases, the J end lost 6 bases, and 15 bases lay between the germline ends. This CDR3 is 14 amino acids long. CDR1 is MNHEY and CDR2 is SMNVEV in the germline V gene (reference sequence). The CDR3 coding sequence is TGTGCCAGCAGTTCCCCGGCGGACTCCAATGGCTACACCTTC. It is translated as CASSSPADSNGYTF.

The chain uses TRBV6-5 and TRBJ1-2, with a weak D call TRBD1 (5 bases). The V end was cut by 5 bases, the J end by 4 bases, with 11 bases between. CDR3 length: 13 residues. Germline V lookup: CDR1 MNHEY, CDR2 SVGAGI. The CDR3 spells CASSVDRSYGYTF. Written as DNA, the CDR3 is TGTGCCAGCAGTGTAGACAGAAGCTATGGCTACACCTTC.

The gene calls are TRBV7-9 and TRBJ2-1, with D possibly TRBD2 on 6 matching bases. The germline V gene has CDR1 SEHNR and CDR2 FQNEAQ (reference sequence). V shed 7 bases and J shed 5 bases, with 18 bases lying between them. The CDR3 consists of 15 residues. CDR3 in amino acids: CASTYRGEPDNEQFF. DNA for the CDR3: TGTGCCAGCACCTACCGCGGGGAACCCGACAATGAGCAGTTCTTC.

This rearrangement joins TRBV29-1 to TRBJ2-2; 9 bases are a match to TRBD2. This CDR3 is 18 amino acids long. V was pared by 6 bases and J by 1 base, with 15 bases of the junction left unmatched. CDR1 and CDR2 from the germline V gene are SQVTM and ANQGSEA. The CDR3 sequence is CSVGGGDLAGRNTGELFF. CDR3 sequence (DNA): TGCAGCGTGGGGGGAGGGGATCTAGCGGGACGGAACACCGGGGAGCTGTTTTTT.

The CDR3 DNA reads TGTGCCAGCACCAAGTCAATAGGAGCTCGGGCCGGGAACACTGAAGCTTTCTTT. This sequence encodes CASTKSIGARAGNTEAFF. The chain joins TRBV5-8 to TRBJ1-1, with D uncertain. CDR1 is SGHTS and CDR2 is YDEGEE in the germline V gene. Trimming removed 6 bases from V and 1 base from J, with 25 bases in between. This CDR3 is built from 18 residues.

V and J are TRBV5-1 and TRBJ1-1, with D perhaps matching TRBD1 (5 bases). Germline assignment: CDR1 SGHRS and CDR2 YFSETQ. V was shortened by 4 bases and J by 2 bases, with 15 bases between the two germline ends. The CDR3 totals 15 residues. The CDR3 sequence: CASSLSPGKNTEAFF. DNA for the CDR3: TGCGCCAGCAGCCTCTCCCCAGGGAAAAACACTGAAGCTTTCTTT.

The rearrangement uses TRBV5-5 and TRBJ2-7; the D call may be TRBD1 or TRBD2 (6 bases each). CDR3 length: 15 amino acids. Germline V gene sequence: CDR1 SGHKS, CDR2 YYEKEE (reference sequence). V was pared by 2 bases and J by 2 bases, with 14 bases between. CDR3 coding DNA: TGTGCCAGCAGCTTTGAAAGGGGGGACACCTACGAGCAGTACTTC. Translating it yields CASSFERGDTYEQYF.

The chain has TRBV7-9 and TRBJ1-5; 7 bases match TRBD1. Germline V gene lookup returns CDR1 SEHNR and CDR2 FQNEAQ (reference sequence). CDR3 length equals 17 residues. V shed 1 base and J 4 bases; nucleotides not matched to a gene: 10. The DNA for the CDR3 is TGTGCCAGCAGCTTAGTGGCCGCTGGGACAGATAATCAGCCCCAGCATTTT. Protein: CASSLVAAGTDNQPQHF.

This clone was counted a few times. V gene TRBV18 combines with J gene TRBJ2-3; D possibly uses TRBD1 or TRBD2 (5 bases each). V shed 5 bases and J shed 4 bases, with 13 bases lying between them. CDR3 length: 14 amino acids. CDR1 and CDR2 (germline): KGHSH, LQKENI. The CDR3 DNA reads as TGTGCCAGCTCAGGGGGAAGTCGGTCAGATACGCAGTATTTT. Translation: CASSGGSRSDTQYF.

V gene TRBV6-4 combines with J gene TRBJ2-1; 9 bases fit TRBD2. The trim removed 6 bases at V and 6 bases at J, leaving 9 bases unmatched. Per the germline V gene, CDR1 is MRHNA and CDR2 is SNTAGT. The CDR3 covers 15 residues. The CDR3 DNA is TGTGCCAGCAGCCGAATAGCGGGAGAGGGCAATGAGCAGTTCTTC. This encodes CASSRIAGEGNEQFF.

V gene TRBV5-1 combines with J gene TRBJ2-7; unclear D gene. V was pared by 0 bases and J by 2 bases, with 18 bases between. This CDR3 contains 17 residues. CDR1 and CDR2 from the germline V gene are SGHRS and YFSETQ. The CDR3 DNA reads as TGCGCCAGCAGCTTGGGTATAAGGGCGGAGACACCCTACGAGCAGTACTTC. It translates to CASSLGIRAETPYEQYF.

The chain uses TRBV5-4 and TRBJ1-4; tentatively, D is TRBD1 (6 bases). Germline CDR1 and CDR2: SGHNT and YYREEE (reference sequence). CDR3 length: 13 amino acids. V was pared by 4 bases and J by 8 bases, with 12 bases between. In DNA form, the CDR3 reads TGTGCCAGCAGCCGGGGGGCAGCCGAAAAACTGTTTTTT. This gives the protein CASSRGAAEKLFF.

The sample holds one count of this clone. This rearrangement joins TRBV7-3 to TRBJ2-6; weak D call: TRBD1 (5 bases). The CDR3 covers 17 residues. From germline, CDR1 is SGHTA and CDR2 FQGTGA. V lost 2 bases to trimming and J lost 4 bases, with 15 bases between them. CDR3 amino acids: CASSLQGATRGANVLTF. CDR3 nucleotides: TGTGCCAGCAGCTTACAAGGGGCCACCCGCGGGGCCAACGTCCTGACTTTC.

This rearrangement joins TRBV28 to TRBJ2-7; TRBD2 agrees at 8 bases. Germline assignment: CDR1 MDHEN and CDR2 SYDVKM. This CDR3 has 15 amino acids. Germline trimming cut 3 bases from V and 2 bases from J; bases unmatched to any gene: 6. The CDR3: CASSFAGGPTYEQYF. CDR3 nucleotide sequence: TGTGCCAGCAGTTTCGCGGGGGGCCCGACCTACGAGCAGTACTTC.

The chain joins TRBV6-5 to TRBJ2-1; 8 nucleotides line up with TRBD2. Germline CDR1 is MNHEY and CDR2 is SVGAGI. There are 15 residues in the CDR3. J gave up 6 bases and V 0 bases, and 4 bases lay outside the gene matches. CDR3 coding DNA: TGTGCCAGCAGTTACTCCGGGACTAGGTCCAATGAGCAGTTCTTC. Its protein product is CASSYSGTRSNEQFF.

The chain carries TRBV19 and TRBJ2-5, with a weak D call TRBD1 (5 bases). The CDR3 contains 15 residues. The V gene's germline CDR1 is LNHDA and CDR2 SQIVND (reference sequence). V dropped 4 bases and J dropped 0 bases, with 12 bases sitting between them. The CDR3 region is CASSKSTGNQETQYF. For the CDR3, the DNA is TGTGCCAGTAGTAAGTCAACAGGTAACCAAGAGACCCAGTACTTC. The whole variable domain, remainder taken from reference TRBV19 and TRBJ2-5, is DGGITQSPKYLFRKEGQNVTLSCEQNLNHDAMYWYRQDPGQGLRLIYYSQIVNDFQKGDIAEGYSVSREKKESFPLTVTSAQKNPTAFYLCASSKSTGNQETQYFGPGTRLLVL.

V is TRBV19 and J is TRBJ2-3; weak D call: TRBD2 (6 bases). Germline loops: CDR1 LNHDA, CDR2 SQIVND (reference sequence). The V and J ends lost 2 bases and 1 base respectively, with 13 bases between them. The CDR3 is 16 residues long. The CDR3 region is CASSIRGEVGTDTQYF. CDR3 sequence (DNA): TGTGCCAGTAGTATACGTGGGGAGGTCGGCACAGATACGCAGTATTTT.

The CDR3 region is CASSPTGVYGYTF. The CDR3 DNA reads as TGTGCCAGCAGCCCAACAGGGGTCTATGGCTACACCTTC. V is TRBV7-9 and J is TRBJ1-2; 7 nucleotides match TRBD1. The CDR3 has 13 residues. J was trimmed by 4 bases and V by 5 bases; bases with no gene match: 4. Germline loops: CDR1 SEHNR, CDR2 FQNEAQ (reference sequence).

This chain connects TRBV5-1 to TRBJ2-7; no definite D call. The V end lost 0 bases, the J end lost 0 bases, and 7 bases lay between the germline ends. The CDR3 contains 14 residues. Germline loops: CDR1 SGHRS, CDR2 YFSETQ. This CDR3 reads CASSLAPSSYEQYF. DNA of the CDR3: TGCGCCAGCAGCTTGGCGCCAAGCTCCTACGAGCAGTACTTC.

The rearrangement links TRBV28 to TRBJ2-7, with 10 nucleotides matching TRBD1. Germline V gives CDR1 MDHEN, CDR2 SYDVKM. CDR3 size: 14 residues. V lost 6 bases to trimming and J lost 0 bases; unmatched junction nucleotides: 2. The CDR3 nucleotides are TGTGCCAGCAGACGGACAGGGGGCTCCTACGAGCAGTACTTC. Protein: CASRRTGGSYEQYF.

The CDR3 protein is CASSLTGRNQPQHF. For the CDR3, the DNA is TGTGCCAGCAGCTTGACAGGGCGCAATCAGCCCCAGCATTTT. The V and J genes are TRBV5-6 and TRBJ1-5; tentative D call: TRBD1 (6 bases). Looked up from germline, CDR1 is SGHDT and CDR2 is YYEEEE. The CDR3 loop spans 14 amino acids. V was shortened by 1 base and J by 2 bases, with 7 bases between the two germline ends.